The rows below give T cell receptor beta chains drawn from one sample of a study of T-cell reconstitution after alpha-beta-depleted transplantation in children. Each CDR3 protein is one row after TCRdb ran MiXCR on the PCR reads. Among about 180,000 distinct CDR3 sequences listed, more than 9.5% were seen once. The sequencing here drew on PBMCs, taken before TCRalphabeta/CD19-depleted stem cell transplant. All receptors come from a boy aged 2 to 9 with acute myeloid leukemia, due to receive a stem cell transplant. CDR3s include the opening cysteine and the closing phenylalanine or tryptophan. Each record gives: J gene, D gene, clone size, V gene, CDR3 DNA, CDR3 protein. The D gene is left open where the match is weak. Some rows mark clone size as missing; the rest say once, few, many or name a class of expanded clone.

TRBJ2-7	.	many	TRBV29-1	TGCAGCGTAACCGGCGGGGCCCATTTCTACGAGCAGTACTTC	CSVTGGAHFYEQYF
TRBJ2-4	TRBD1	many	TRBV28	TGTGCCAGCAGTTCTGGTGGGGGACAGGGGCGATTTCAGTACTTC	CASSSGGGQGRFQYF
TRBJ2-1	.	many	TRBV18	TGTGCCAGCTCACCACTCGAAACTGAGCAGTTCTTC	CASSPLETEQFF
TRBJ2-1	TRBD1	many	TRBV28	TGTGCCAGCAGTCCTCCAGGGGGATCCTACAATGAGCAGTTCTTC	CASSPPGGSYNEQFF
TRBJ2-7	TRBD2	many	TRBV20-1	TGCAGTGCAGCCCACGGCGGGAGGATAAACGAGCAGTACTTC	CSAAHGGRINEQYF
TRBJ2-1	.	many	TRBV20-1	TGCAGTGCTACTCCGACCCGCTCCTACAATGAGCAGTTCTTC	CSATPTRSYNEQFF
TRBJ2-1	TRBD1	many	TRBV24-1	TGTGCCACCAGTGATTTGGGGACAGGGATAGGCAATGAGCAGTTCTTC	CATSDLGTGIGNEQFF
TRBJ1-4	.	many	TRBV20-1	TGCAGTGCCAGTAACCCGGGATTTCTTCATGAAAAACTGTTTTTT	CSASNPGFLHEKLFF
TRBJ2-7	.	many	TRBV28	TGTGCCAGCAGTTTCGGGGGTCTCAACTACGAGCAGTACTTC	CASSFGGLNYEQYF
TRBJ1-5	.	many	TRBV19	TGTGCCAGTAGTATTGGAGTCCCAGGAAATCAGCCCCAGCATTTT	CASSIGVPGNQPQHF
TRBJ1-1	.	many	TRBV12-3/TRBV12-4	TGTGCCAGCAGTGGATGGACCTCTCCGACCACTGAAGCTTTCTTT	CASSGWTSPTTEAFF
TRBJ1-3	.	many	TRBV20-1	TGCAGTGCCAGCGTCAATCACCCTGGAAACACCATATATTTT	CSASVNHPGNTIYF
TRBJ2-7	.	many	TRBV20-1	TGCAGTGCCGAGTCTTACGAGCAGTACTTC	CSAESYEQYF
TRBJ1-1	.	many	TRBV4-2	TGTGCCAGCAGCCAAGAAACGGCGCCAGCGCCAGCTTTCTTT	CASSQETAPAPAFF
TRBJ2-3	TRBD2	.	TRBV6-2/TRBV6-3	TGTGCCAGCAGTTACCCGACGAAGCGGGAGAGATTCACAGATACGCAGTATTTT	CASSYPTKRERFTDTQYF
TRBJ2-7	TRBD1	few	TRBV12-3/TRBV12-4	TGTGCCAGCAGTCATGACAGGGGATTCTACGAGCAGTACTTC	CASSHDRGFYEQYF
TRBJ2-7	.	many	TRBV28	TGTGCCAGCAGTTTCGGTCAGATCCTAGTCACCTACGAGCAGTACTTC	CASSFGQILVTYEQYF
TRBJ1-4	.	many	TRBV12-3/TRBV12-4	TGTGCCAGCAGTTTAAGTAGCCCTGAAAAACTGTTTTTT	CASSLSSPEKLFF
TRBJ2-3	.	many	TRBV6-2/TRBV6-3	TGTGCCAGCACTTACTACATCACAGATACGCAGTATTTT	CASTYYITDTQYF
TRBJ1-2	TRBD1	many	TRBV29-1	TGCAGCGACAGGGGGAACTATGGCTACACCTTC	CSDRGNYGYTF
TRBJ2-1	.	.	TRBV5-4	TGTGCCAGCAACCCCCAAGGTACCTACAATGAGCAGTTCTTC	CASNPQGTYNEQFF
TRBJ2-7	.	many	TRBV12-3/TRBV12-4	TGTGCCAGCAGTTTTCGGACACAGGTCTCCTACGAGCAGTACTTC	CASSFRTQVSYEQYF
TRBJ2-3	.	many	TRBV20-1	TGCAGTGCTAGAGATAGGTCCCCTCTGTATACGCAGTATTTT	CSARDRSPLYTQYF
TRBJ2-4	.	many	TRBV20-1	TGCAGTGCTAGAGATAATGCGCCATCCAAAAACATTCAGTACTTC	CSARDNAPSKNIQYF
TRBJ1-1	.	many	TRBV5-1	TGCGCCAGCAGCTTGGCCCTACTAGGCTCGGAAACTGAAGCTTTCTTT	CASSLALLGSETEAFF
TRBJ2-3	.	many	TRBV20-1	TGCAGTGCTAGAGATGGGGGTGGGGGAAGCACAGATACGCAGTATTTT	CSARDGGGGSTDTQYF
TRBJ1-1	.	many	TRBV12-3/TRBV12-4	TGTGCCAGCAGTCCCAACGACAGGAACACTGAAGCTTTCTTT	CASSPNDRNTEAFF
TRBJ2-1	.	many	TRBV3-1	TGTGCCAGCAGCCTGAGGGGCGACAATGAGCAGTTCTTC	CASSLRGDNEQFF
TRBJ2-1	.	many	TRBV20-1	TGCAGTGCTAGTTTAATCGGTGAGCAGTTCTTC	CSASLIGEQFF